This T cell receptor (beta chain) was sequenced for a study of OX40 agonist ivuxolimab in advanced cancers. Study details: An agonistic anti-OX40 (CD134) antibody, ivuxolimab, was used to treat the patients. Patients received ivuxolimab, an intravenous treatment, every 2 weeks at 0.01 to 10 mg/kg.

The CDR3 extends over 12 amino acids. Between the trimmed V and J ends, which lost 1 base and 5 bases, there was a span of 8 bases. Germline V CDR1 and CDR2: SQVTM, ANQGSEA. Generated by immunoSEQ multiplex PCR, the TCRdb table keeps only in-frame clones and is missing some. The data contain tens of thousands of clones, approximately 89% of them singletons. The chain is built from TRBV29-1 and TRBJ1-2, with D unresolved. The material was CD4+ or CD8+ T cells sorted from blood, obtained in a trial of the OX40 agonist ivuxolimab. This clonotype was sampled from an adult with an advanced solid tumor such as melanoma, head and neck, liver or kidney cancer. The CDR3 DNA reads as TGCAGCGTTGAAGCCACCGAGTATGGCTACACCTTC. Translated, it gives CSVEATEYGYTF.